This T cell receptor (beta chain) was obtained from a study of blood T cell repertoires in COVID-19. Study-level information: The origin of the acute and convalescent COVID-19 samples was the United States, Italy and Spain. Nucleic acid was either cDNA or gDNA, and it came from T cells, B-cell-depleted T cells, or PBMCs.

The V and J ends lost 0 bases and 4 bases respectively, with 6 bases between them. CDR1 and CDR2 (germline): LGHDT, YNNKEL (reference sequence). The CDR3 sequence is 13 residues long. Authors' processing steps: Reference gene primers were amplified, and this amplification served to estimate nucleated cell counts. TCRdb keeps only in-frame clones here, not all; method: immunoSEQ multiplex PCR. V and J calls and clone size come straight from that table; D and trimming were deduced from the DNA. The top ten hold under 20% of the sample, which has some 98,000 clones, 80% seen once. This TCR was recovered from a human donor in a cohort sampled during active COVID-19. Material for sequencing was peripheral blood. The V gene is TRBV3-1 (or the pseudogene TRBV3-2), the J gene TRBJ1-1; no definite D call. In nucleotides, the CDR3 is TGTGCCAGCAGCCAAGATTCGAGCACTGAAGCTTTCTTT. Translated, it gives CASSQDSSTEAFF.